One sample yielded the 24 T cell receptor beta chains listed below, sequenced in a study of CD4 and CD8 cells across lung adenocarcinoma regions. One entry per CDR3 protein, called by TCRdb with MiXCR from the PCR reads. This sample carries about 3,500 distinct CDR3 sequences, 46% of them seen once, and the ten largest clones take approximately 49%. The sequencing input was CD8+ T cells from the center of a lung tumor. The origin of the receptors is a male donor with lung adenocarcinoma. The CD4 and CD8 labels of this study may be unreliable.

The chain combines TRBV6-1 with TRBJ1-1; D perhaps matches TRBD1 (6 bases). CDR1 is MNHNS, CDR2 SASEGT, per germline. This CDR3 comprises 14 residues. Trimming cost V 4 bases and J 4 bases, with 13 bases left between them. The CDR3 DNA follows: TGTGCCAGCAGTGCCACAGGGAGGGGCACTGAAGCTTTCTTT. This translates into CASSATGRGTEAFF.

The CDR3 is CSAALGASVTTDTQYF. The CDR3 bases are TGCAGTGCCGCCCTTGGGGCTAGCGTGACCACAGATACGCAGTATTTT. The chain is built from TRBV20-1 and TRBJ2-3; D may be TRBD2 (6 bases). Trimming left V 6 bases short and J 2 bases short, with 21 bases between. The CDR3 loop spans 16 amino acids. Germline CDR1 is DFQATT and CDR2 is SNEGSKA (reference sequence).

In this sample, this clonotype is medium-sized. This chain connects TRBV7-2 to TRBJ2-1; possibly TRBD1 for D (5 bases). Gene TRBJ2-7 matches the end of the DNA better, so the J call may be wrong. Germline V gene data show CDR1 as SGHTA and CDR2 as FQGNSA. This CDR3 contains 12 residues. DNA for the CDR3: TGTGCCAGCAGCCCTCACAGGAACGAGCAGTACTTC. The encoded protein is CASSPHRNEQYF.

The chain has TRBV6-5 and TRBJ1-1; perhaps TRBD1 as D (5 bases). The germline V gene encodes CDR1 MNHEY and CDR2 SVGAGI. The CDR3 is 13 amino acids. The V end was cut by 0 bases, the J end by 4 bases, with 6 bases between. As DNA, the CDR3 is TGTGCCAGCAGTTACTCGACAGCCACTGAAGCTTTCTTT. Translation: CASSYSTATEAFF.

This clonotype is judged hyperexpanded. The genes are TRBV27 and TRBJ2-5; TRBD2 aligns across 7 bases. The CDR3 length is 13 residues. Germline CDR1 and CDR2: MNHEY and SMNVEV (reference sequence). J gave up 5 bases and V 6 bases, and 6 bases lay outside the gene matches. The CDR3 sequence: CASRGRGRETQYF. The CDR3 DNA reads TGTGCCAGCAGGGGGAGGGGTCGGGAGACCCAGTACTTC.

In its sample, this clonotype is medium-sized (0.01 to 0.1%). This chain links TRBV6-1 with TRBJ2-3; tentative D call: TRBD2 (6 bases). The germline V and J ends were trimmed by 6 bases and 3 bases, with 16 bases remaining between them. The CDR3 is 15 amino acids. Germline V gene lookup returns CDR1 MNHNS and CDR2 SASEGT. The chain's CDR3 is CASRIGTYETDTQYF. The CDR3 DNA follows: TGTGCCAGCAGAATTGGGACTTACGAGACAGATACGCAGTATTTT.

Within the sample, this clonotype is medium-sized. At one end, the junction sequence differs from germline, possibly due to a read error. The CDR3 protein is CASSSPLMAYF. The CDR3 DNA reads TGTGCCAGCAGTAGCCCCCTGATGGCGTACTTC. V is TRBV6-1 and J is TRBJ2-1; no clear D. The CDR3 spans 11 residues. Looked up from germline, CDR1 is MNHNS and CDR2 is SASEGT.

This clonotype was seen a few times. The V gene is TRBV6-1, the J gene TRBJ1-2; perhaps TRBD1 as D (6 bases). Germline assignment: CDR1 MNHNS and CDR2 SASEGT. The CDR3 totals 14 residues. V lost 3 bases and J lost 4, with 12 bases in between. CDR3 protein: CASSEQQGFYGYTF. CDR3 bases: TGTGCCAGCAGTGAGCAACAGGGATTCTATGGCTACACCTTC.

This chain joins TRBV14 and TRBJ2-1; D not certain. The DNA end favors TRBJ2-5, so the J call may be wrong. Germline CDR1 is SGHDN and CDR2 is FVKESK. This CDR3 comprises 13 residues. CDR3 region: CASSQSLMETQYF. CDR3 in DNA: TGTGCCAGCAGCCAATCGCTAATGGAGACCCAGTACTTC.

The CDR3 sequence is CASSWGRKETQYF. The DNA for the CDR3 is TGTGCCAGCAGTTGGGGGAGGAAAGAGACCCAGTACTTC. The rearrangement links TRBV6-2 or TRBV6-3 to TRBJ2-5; D perhaps matches TRBD2 (6 bases). The CDR3 extends over 13 amino acids. The ends were cut back, 4 bases at V and 3 bases at J, with 9 bases in the middle. CDR1 is MNHEY and CDR2 is SVGEGT in the germline V gene.

This clonotype is categorized as medium-sized (0.01 to 0.1%). The chain combines TRBV10-2 with TRBJ1-2, with unresolved D. CDR3 size: 13 residues. V was shortened by 0 bases and J by 4 bases, with 6 bases between the two germline ends. Germline assignment: CDR1 WSHSY and CDR2 SAAADI. The CDR3 sequence: CASSESVGYGYTF. In nucleotides, the CDR3 is TGCGCCAGCAGTGAGTCGGTCGGCTATGGCTACACCTTC.

The rearrangement joins TRBV7-2 to TRBJ1-2; D ambiguous. Per germline, CDR1 SGHTA and CDR2 FQGNSA. The CDR3 consists of 15 residues. V shed 5 bases and J shed 7 bases, with 20 bases lying between them. The CDR3 region is CASSPEQPPSSGYTF. The CDR3 region has the DNA TGTGCCAGCAGCCCAGAACAGCCCCCCTCTTCTGGCTACACCTTC.

CDR3 sequence reads: CASRQGLEGVSSNEQYF. The CDR3 coding sequence is TGTGCCAGCAGACAAGGGCTAGAGGGAGTTAGTTCCAATGAGCAGTATTTT. V gene TRBV6-1 combines with J gene TRBJ2-3; TRBD2 might be the D (5 bases). The CDR3 length is 17 residues. Germline V CDR1 and CDR2: MNHNS, SASEGT. Trimming left V 6 bases short and J 11 bases short, with 30 bases between.

This clonotype has a single count. V gene TRBV14 combines with J gene TRBJ2-5; either TRBD1 or TRBD2 may supply D (5 bases each). TRBJ2-1 matches the DNA end more closely, so the J call is doubtful. Germline V CDR1 and CDR2: SGHDN, FVKESK. This CDR3 contains 15 residues. In DNA, the CDR3 is TGTGCCAGCAGCACCGGGACGGTCCTCAACAATGAGCAGTTCTTC. Encoded protein: CASSTGTVLNNEQFF.

The chain combines TRBV6-5 with TRBJ2-1, with 10 bases matching TRBD1. TRBJ2-7 matches the DNA end more closely, so the J call is doubtful. Germline CDR1 MNHEY, CDR2 SVGAGI. The CDR3 is made up of 15 amino acids. CDR3 coding DNA: TGTGCCAGCAGTTATTCGACAGGGGGCGCGGAGGAGCAGTACTTC. It specifies CASSYSTGGAEEQYF.

A remark on this clonotype: It is likely a read error, because the conserved phenylalanine at the end of the CDR3 is missing. This chain connects TRBV6-1 to TRBJ2-4; D might be TRBD1 or TRBD2, each matching 5 bases. The DNA end is more similar to TRBJ2-7, so the J call may be wrong. Germline V gene sequence: CDR1 MNHNS, CDR2 SASEGT. CDR3 length equals 17 residues. The CDR3 region has the DNA TGTGCCAGCAGTGAAATAAGGGGATCGTGGAGGACCTACGAGCAGTACTTA. Amino acids: CASSEIRGSWRTYEQYL.

A note on this clonotype: At one end, the junction sequence differs from germline, possibly due to a read error. The chain employs TRBV10-3 and TRBJ2-3; 12 bases match TRBD1. The CDR3 spans 18 residues. Germline V lookup: CDR1 ENHRY, CDR2 SYGVKD. CDR3 bases: TGTGCCCCCGACTCGGTAAAATACGGGACAGGGGGCACCGATACGCAGTATTTT. Its translation: CAPDSVKYGTGGTDTQYF.

Only a few counts were recorded for this clonotype. V usage is TRBV6-1 and J usage is TRBJ1-2; D unclear. The V gene lost 7 bases and the J gene lost 5 bases, with 8 bases spanning the gap. The CDR3 spans 11 residues. Looked up from germline, CDR1 is MNHNS and CDR2 is SASEGT. The CDR3 nucleotides are TGTGCCAGCACCTCCTCATATGGCTACACCTTC. It encodes CASTSSYGYTF.

As concerns this clonotype: The junction differs from germline at one of its ends, possibly a read error. The rearrangement joins TRBV6-1 to TRBJ2-6, with D possibly TRBD1 on 5 matching bases. This CDR3 region has 16 residues. Germline CDR1 MNHNS, CDR2 SASEGT. In nucleotides, the CDR3 is TGTGCCAGCAGTGTCAGGGATCAGGTGTGGGCCTACGTCCTGTCTTTC. It is translated as CASSVRDQVWAYVLSF.

This chain uses TRBV11-2 with TRBJ1-1; tentatively, D is TRBD1 (6 bases). CDR3 size: 12 residues. CDR1 is SGHAT and CDR2 is FQNNGV in the germline V gene. The V end lost 4 bases, the J end lost 6 bases, and 9 bases lay between the germline ends. In DNA form, the CDR3 reads TGTGCCAGCAGCTCGAACAGGGCTGAAGCTTTCTTT. This encodes CASSSNRAEAFF.

This clonotype was counted a few times. This chain uses TRBV18 with TRBJ2-1; the D gene is possibly TRBD1 (6 bases). The CDR3 is made up of 15 amino acids. V was shortened by 2 bases and J by 4 bases, with 12 bases between the two germline ends. CDR1 is KGHSH, CDR2 LQKENI, per germline. Here the CDR3 DNA reads TGTGCCAGCTCACCATTCAGGGACACGTACAATGAGCAGTTCTTC. Translating it yields CASSPFRDTYNEQFF. The full variable domain, its missing parts supplied by reference TRBV18 and TRBJ2-1, is NAGVMQNPRHLVRRRGQEARLRCSPMKGHSHVYWYRQLPEEGLKFMVYLQKENIIDESGMPKERFSAEFPKEGPSILRIQQVVRGDSAAYFCASSPFRDTYNEQFFGPGTRLTVL.

This clonotype turned up a few times. The genes are TRBV6-1 and TRBJ2-3, with 10 bases fitting TRBD2. The CDR3 length is 16 residues. J lost 3 bases, V lost 6 bases, and 9 bases had no gene match. Germline V lookup: CDR1 MNHNS, CDR2 SASEGT. For the CDR3, the DNA is TGTGCCAGCAGAACCAAAGCGGGAGGGCCTACAGATACGCAGTATTTT. Its protein product is CASRTKAGGPTDTQYF.

This chain joins TRBV6-1 and TRBJ2-5; D ambiguous. Germline CDR1 reads MNHNS; CDR2 reads SASEGT. CDR3 length equals 13 residues. The V end was cut by 2 bases, the J end by 1 base, with 5 bases between. CDR3 protein: CASSEQPQETQYF. In DNA, the CDR3 is TGTGCCAGCAGTGAACAACCCCAAGAGACCCAGTACTTC.

The chain links TRBV4-1 to TRBJ2-1; D is unresolved. The J call may be wrong; the DNA end is better matched by TRBJ2-7. The CDR3 covers 14 residues. Germline loops: CDR1 MGHRA, CDR2 YSYEKL. CDR3 loop: CASSQVNSAYEQYF. In DNA, the CDR3 is TGCGCCAGCAGCCAAGTTAACAGCGCCTACGAGCAGTACTTC.